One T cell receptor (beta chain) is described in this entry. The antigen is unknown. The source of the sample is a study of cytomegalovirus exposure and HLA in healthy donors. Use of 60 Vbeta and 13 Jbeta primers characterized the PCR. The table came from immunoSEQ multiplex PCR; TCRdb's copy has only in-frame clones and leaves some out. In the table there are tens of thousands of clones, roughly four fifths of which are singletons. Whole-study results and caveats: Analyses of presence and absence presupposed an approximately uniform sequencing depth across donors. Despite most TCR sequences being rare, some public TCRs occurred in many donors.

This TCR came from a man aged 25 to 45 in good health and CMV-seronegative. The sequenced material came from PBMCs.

The chain's CDR3 is CASSPRTEIYEQYF. CDR3 coding DNA: TGTGCCAGCAGCCCCCGGACAGAAATTTACGAGCAGTACTTC. This rearrangement joins TRBV11-3 to TRBJ2-7, with TRBD1 as a possible D gene (6 bases). Germline V gene lookup returns CDR1 SGHNT and CDR2 YENEEA. The germline V and J ends were trimmed by 5 bases and 4 bases, with 15 bases remaining between them. The CDR3 runs to 14 residues. The full variable domain, rest sourced from reference TRBV11-3 and TRBJ2-7, is EAGVVQSPRYKIIEKKQPVAFWCNPISGHNTLYWYLQNLGQGPELLIRYENEEAVDDSQLPKDRFSAERLKGVDSTLKIQPAELGDSAVYLCASSPRTEIYEQYFGPGTRLTVT.